This T cell receptor (beta chain) was retrieved from a study of tumor-infiltrating lymphocytes in primary liver carcinoma (dated by TCRdb to 2017 to 2019). Describing the broader study: Of the five patients (three men and two women, aged 30 to 69 years), four had hepatocellular carcinoma and one had combined HCC and intrahepatic cholangiocarcinoma. Tumors of the five patients were stage T1-T3 N0M0 with maximum diameters of about 4 to 10 cm. Roughly 3.5 to 7.5 million productive TCRbeta reads were obtained per sample, and no significant difference in read depth was found between tissue types. The study combined TCRbeta repertoire sequencing, expression microarrays and whole-exome sequencing across five regions of each liver tumor, with adjacent normal tissue and blood. A total of 35 specimens from 5 patients went through TCRbeta repertoire sequencing, namely 25 tumor regions, 5 adjacent noncancerous liver tissues and 5 peripheral blood samples. To link TCRbeta repertoire diversity to the local molecular phenotype, the 25 to 30 tumor region samples were profiled with Agilent mRNA microarrays. High reproducibility was observed for the technical replicate repertoires, with mean shared-clone rates approximately 0.9 and correlation coefficients above 0.98.

TCRbeta-specific cDNA was reverse-transcribed from approximately 0.5 ug total RNA using a constant-region primer and ProtoScript II reverse transcriptase. TCRbeta libraries were built with three nested multiplex PCR rounds, a slightly modified ARM-PCR procedure. The first two PCR rounds used multiplex TRBV1-TRBV30 forward primers with a Cbeta reverse primer, each for 10 to 11 cycles. A final 25-cycle PCR with Deep VentR polymerase added sample barcodes and Illumina adapters. Before sequencing, amplicons between 200 and 500 bp were purified from gel using a QIAquick gel extraction kit. The TCRbeta amplicons were sequenced with 250-bp paired-end reads on an Illumina HiSeq 2500. Processing in the source paper ran as follows. To recover full CDR3 sequences, reads were quality-trimmed using Trimmomatic v0.33 and paired reads were then merged using FLASH v1.2.11. MiGEC v1.2.1b assigned V, D and J germline segments to the rearranged TCRbeta sequences. Clonotype statistics and Shannon-Wiener diversity indices were computed with VDJtools v1.0.0. To reduce sampling bias, subsequent analyses other than the diversity analysis used only the 250 most abundant clonotypes in each sample. In TCRdb, the public reads were trimmed at Q25 with fastp and aligned with MiXCR, with productive beta chains retained. Rows with one shared CDR3 protein collapse into an entry with the most common genes and DNA. TCRdb's processing, not the authors', yielded these V and J calls. A total of approximately 74,000 distinct CDR3 sequences appear in this sample, 70% to 80% of them only once. Roughly an eighth of the sample is held by the ten biggest clonotypes.

Note on this clonotype: This receptor's antigen is unknown. A clone one base away is much larger, so this may be a read error.

Total RNA and DNA were co-extracted without cell sorting from approximately 22-30 mg of bulk tissue using the AllPrep DNA/RNA mini kit. Between late 2015 and early 2016, about 5 patients in China with histopathologically diagnosed primary liver carcinoma had their tumors surgically resected. At the time of sampling, the patients were treatment-naive and had chronic HBV infection. Five spatially separated regions were sampled from each tumor: the superior, inferior, left-lateral and right-lateral poles, plus the tumor centre. More than 85% viable tumor cells were found by histology in every tumor sample. Each fresh piece of tumor and adjacent tissue was cut in two, with one half stored in RNAlater at -80 degrees C and the other half sent for histology. What the research found in general, with its limitations: Because sequencing covered only the TCR beta chain and unpaired alpha chains were not captured, true repertoire diversity is likely underestimated. Comparison of CD4+ and CD8+ T cell repertoires was precluded by the use of bulk unsorted samples. With just five patients in the study, the authors point out that the findings should be validated in a larger study. Only about 7-25% of top clones were found in all five regions of a tumor, suggesting spatial heterogeneity of tumor-infiltrating T cells. Repertoire overlap was higher between tumor regions (mean about 36%) than tumor-adjacent (17%) or tumor-blood (about 15%) pairs, consistent with antigen-driven expansion. The top 250 clones made up a significantly larger repertoire fraction in tumors than in blood (p = 0.039).

The CDR3 contains 16 residues, cysteine and phenylalanine counted. The CDR3 DNA has 48 bases and is translated from base 1. CDR1 and CDR2 are read off the germline V gene as KGHDR and SFDVKD. The sample consisted of liver tumor tissue from sampling region 4. What the cell subset or site label conveys for this sample: tumor region T4, right-lateral pole. This sequence uses TRBV24-1 and TRBJ2-1, with no confidently assigned D gene. The receptor's source is a woman in her sixties with primary liver carcinoma and hepatitis B virus infection. The CDR3 region: CATCDLQPGSYNEQFF. The bases are TGTGCCACCTGTGATTTGCAACCCGGCTCCTACAATGAGCAGTTCTTC.